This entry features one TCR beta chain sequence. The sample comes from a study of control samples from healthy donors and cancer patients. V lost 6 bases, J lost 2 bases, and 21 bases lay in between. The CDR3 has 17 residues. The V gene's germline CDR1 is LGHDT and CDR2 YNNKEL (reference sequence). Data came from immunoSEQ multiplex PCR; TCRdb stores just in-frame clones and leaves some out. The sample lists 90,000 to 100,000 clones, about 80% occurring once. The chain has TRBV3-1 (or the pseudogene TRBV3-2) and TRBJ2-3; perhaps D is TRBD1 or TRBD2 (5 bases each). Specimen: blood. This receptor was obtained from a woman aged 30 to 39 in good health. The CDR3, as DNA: TGTGCCAGCAGTCGGGACGGTGGCCGAGTCGCCACAGATACGCAGTATTTT. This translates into CASSRDGGRVATDTQYF.